Detailed here is one T cell receptor beta chain. The sample comes from a study of T cell changes during pregnancy in multiple sclerosis. Trimming cost V 0 bases and J 4 bases; bases outside gene matches: 5. Per the germline V gene, CDR1 is MNHEY and CDR2 is SVGAGI. The CDR3 consists of 15 residues. Data came from immunoSEQ multiplex PCR; TCRdb stores just in-frame clones and leaves some out. The data show about 60,000 clones, with approximately 91% seen just once and 0.6% to 0.9% held by the top ten. V is TRBV6-5 and J is TRBJ1-2; TRBD1 aligns across 7 bases. The sequenced sample was CD4+ T cells from peripheral blood mononuclear cells, obtained in the first trimester of pregnancy. This TCR came from a female donor with multiple sclerosis, enrolled in a pregnancy study. The CDR3 nucleotides read TGTGCCAGCAGTTACTCGGACAGGTTTGGCTATGGCTACACCTTC. It specifies CASSYSDRFGYGYTF.